Listed below are T cell receptor beta chains from one sample, sequenced in a study of CD8 T cells in Susac syndrome. TCRdb reprocessed the immunoSEQ multiplex PCR reads via MiXCR and lists one record per CDR3 protein. The sample shows tens of thousands of distinct CDR3 sequences, around nine tenths of them seen only once. The material sequenced was CD8+ T cells from PBMCs. These receptors originate from a human donor in good health. The CDR3 runs from the conserved cysteine through the conserved F or W. D genes are given only for firm matches. Size is stated for part of the rows, as once, few or many counts, or as a class when the clone is expanded.

clone_size j_call v_call d_call cdr3_aa cdr3_nt
- TRBJ2-5 TRBV9 - CASSAGVETQYF TGTGCCAGCAGCGCGGGCGTTGAGACCCAGTACTTC
- TRBJ2-1 TRBV4-2 TRBD2 CASSQGTSGGSSYNEQFF TGTGCCAGCAGCCAGGGGACTAGCGGGGGGAGCTCCTACAATGAGCAGTTCTTC
- TRBJ1-2 TRBV29-1 TRBD1 CSAGPGQIEHYYGYTF TGCAGCGCCGGGCCGGGACAGATTGAGCACTACTATGGCTACACCTTC
- TRBJ1-1 TRBV20-1 - CSARHPVVNTEAFF TGCAGTGCTAGGCACCCGGTTGTGAACACTGAAGCTTTCTTT
- TRBJ2-1 TRBV5-4 TRBD1 CASSIIGTGGEQFF TGTGCCAGCAGCATAATCGGGACAGGGGGTGAGCAGTTCTTC
- TRBJ2-2 TRBV19 - CASCRGPNTGELFF TGTGCCAGTTGCAGGGGCCCGAACACCGGGGAGCTGTTTTTT
- TRBJ2-7 TRBV6-5 TRBD1 CASSYRDRDYEQYF TGTGCCAGCAGTTACCGGGACAGAGACTACGAGCAGTACTTC
- TRBJ2-1 TRBV6-2/TRBV6-3 - CASSYPGHGWNEQFF TGTGCCAGCAGTTACCCGGGACATGGCTGGAATGAGCAGTTCTTC
once TRBJ2-7 TRBV23-1 TRBD2 CAGREGYSYEQYF TGCGCCGGACGGGAGGGGTACTCCTACGAGCAGTACTTC
- TRBJ2-7 TRBV27 TRBD2 CASSTRTSGDEQYF TGTGCCAGCAGTACGAGGACTAGCGGGGATGAGCAGTACTTC
- TRBJ2-7 TRBV20-1 - CSASAGQPSYEQYF TGCAGTGCTTCCGCGGGACAACCCTCCTACGAGCAGTACTTC
- TRBJ1-1 TRBV7-9 - CASKSPGAEVNTEAFF TGTGCCAGCAAGTCCCCGGGGGCGGAGGTGAACACTGAAGCTTTCTTT
once TRBJ2-7 TRBV5-6 - CASSEDGPINIDEQYF TGTGCCAGCAGTGAAGACGGACCAATAAATATTGACGAGCAGTACTTC
- TRBJ2-3 TRBV23-1 - CASRRDSADTQYF TGCGCCAGCAGACGGGACTCAGCGGATACGCAGTATTTT
- TRBJ2-1 TRBV9 TRBD2 CASSVSSGLAGGPDNEQFF TGTGCCAGCAGCGTCTCTTCGGGACTAGCGGGGGGCCCAGATAATGAGCAGTTCTTC
- TRBJ2-3 TRBV6-1 TRBD2 CASSERPWSGDPSRYF TGTGCCAGCAGTGAAAGGCCGTGGAGCGGGGACCCTTCGAGGTATTTT
- TRBJ2-7 TRBV4-1 TRBD1 CASSQDPTGITYEQYF TGCGCCAGCAGCCAAGATCCGACAGGGATCACCTACGAGCAGTACTTC